Listed below are T cell receptor beta chains from one sample, sequenced in a study of regulatory and conventional T cells in RAG deficiency. Measured with immunoSEQ multiplex PCR; TCRdb has only the in-frame clones, and not every one. The sample has about 3,200 clones, 85% to 95% seen once. The same sample was also studied in work on regulatory T cells.

Sequenced: CD4+ Tregs sorted from blood. The receptor source for this set is a human donor in good health. CDR3s include the opening cysteine and the closing phenylalanine or tryptophan. A D gene is named only where the DNA matches it firmly. Clone size is shown for a subset of rows, as once, few, many or a class of expanded clone.

d_call	v_call	clone_size	j_call	cdr3_aa	cdr3_nt
TRBD2	TRBV5-1	-	TRBJ2-1	CASSLGGLAGYNEQFF	TGCGCCAGCAGCTTGGGAGGCCTAGCGGGTTACAATGAGCAGTTCTTC
-	TRBV4-1	-	TRBJ2-3	CASSQLPLDSSTDTQYF	TGCGCCAGCAGCCAGCTACCACTGGACTCTTCCACAGATACGCAGTATTTT
-	TRBV7-9	-	TRBJ1-1	CASSLRTANTEAFF	TGTGCCAGCAGCCTCCGGACAGCGAACACTGAAGCTTTCTTT
TRBD2	TRBV5-6	-	TRBJ2-7	CASSGLRGVASYEQYF	TGTGCCAGCAGCGGTCTGCGGGGGGTAGCCTCCTACGAGCAGTACTTC
-	TRBV9	once	TRBJ1-3	CASSVVPRASGNTIYF	TGTGCCAGCAGCGTAGTACCGAGGGCATCTGGAAACACCATATATTTT
-	TRBV9	-	TRBJ2-2	CASSVAGELFF	TGTGCCAGCAGCGTGGCCGGGGAGCTGTTTTTT
-	TRBV12-5	-	TRBJ1-6	CASALSGAFTLHF	TGTGCTAGTGCTTTGAGTGGGGCCTTCACCCTCCACTTT
TRBD1	TRBV18	-	TRBJ2-5	CASSQGGQNTQETQYF	TGTGCCAGCTCCCAAGGGGGACAGAACACGCAAGAGACCCAGTACTTC
-	TRBV7-9	-	TRBJ2-5	CASSTKYTAQETQYF	TGTGCCAGCAGTACTAAATATACAGCGCAAGAGACCCAGTACTTC
-	TRBV7-9	-	TRBJ1-1	CASSQEMNTEAFF	TGTGCCAGCAGCCAAGAGATGAACACTGAAGCTTTCTTT
TRBD2	TRBV28	few	TRBJ2-7	CASGLAGYEQYF	TGTGCCAGCGGACTAGCGGGCTACGAGCAGTACTTC
-	TRBV5-5	-	TRBJ1-4	CASSLAPSEKLFF	TGTGCCAGCAGCTTGGCGCCCAGTGAAAAACTGTTTTTT
TRBD2	TRBV5-1	-	TRBJ2-1	CASSGTSSYNEQFF	TGCGCCAGCAGCGGGACTAGCTCCTACAATGAGCAGTTCTTC
-	TRBV30	-	TRBJ1-2	CAWSPGRGAGDGYTF	TGTGCCTGGAGCCCTGGCAGGGGTGCCGGCGATGGCTACACCTTC
TRBD2	TRBV11-3	once	TRBJ2-2	CASSSGRVDTGELFF	TGTGCCAGCAGCAGCGGGAGGGTGGACACCGGGGAGCTGTTTTTT
TRBD1	TRBV28	-	TRBJ1-2	CASRDRNNYGYTF	TGTGCCAGCAGGGACAGGAATAACTATGGCTACACCTTC
-	TRBV11-2	-	TRBJ2-1	CATADGTYNEQFF	TGTGCCACGGCCGATGGAACCTACAATGAGCAGTTCTTC
-	TRBV7-2	-	TRBJ2-7	CASSPKALRGTYEQYF	TGTGCCAGCAGCCCCAAAGCCCTACGGGGGACCTACGAGCAGTACTTC
-	TRBV30	-	TRBJ1-1	CAWKGLYTEAFF	TGTGCCTGGAAGGGATTGTACACTGAAGCTTTCTTT
-	TRBV6-1	-	TRBJ2-1	CASSGGRADYNEQFF	TGTGCCAGCAGTGGGGGCAGGGCAGACTACAATGAGCAGTTCTTC
TRBD2	TRBV5-1	-	TRBJ2-3	CASSLAGVRDTQYF	TGCGCCAGCAGCCTAGCGGGAGTAAGAGATACGCAGTATTTT
-	TRBV10-1	once	TRBJ1-1	CASSQMRAPTEAFF	TGCGCCAGCAGCCAGATGAGGGCCCCCACTGAAGCTTTCTTT
-	TRBV5-4	-	TRBJ2-7	CASSSYEQYF	TGTGCCAGCAGCTCCTACGAGCAGTACTTC
-	TRBV30	-	TRBJ1-1	CAWRRRAEAFF	TGTGCCTGGAGGAGACGGGCCGAAGCTTTCTTT
-	TRBV28	-	TRBJ2-1	CASSYDRASDEQFF	TGTGCCAGCAGTTATGACAGGGCTAGCGATGAGCAGTTCTTC
-	TRBV19	-	TRBJ2-2	CASRGFLNTGELFF	TGTGCCAGTAGAGGGTTTTTGAACACCGGGGAGCTGTTTTTT
-	TRBV14	-	TRBJ2-7	CASSPGTSYEQYF	TGTGCCAGCAGCCCCGGGACAAGCTACGAGCAGTACTTC
TRBD1	TRBV4-2	-	TRBJ2-4	CASSPPQGAKNIQYF	TGTGCCAGCAGCCCGCCACAGGGGGCCAAAAACATTCAGTACTTC
-	TRBV7-2	once	TRBJ2-7	CASSLAGVGEQYF	TGTGCCAGCAGCTTGGCAGGGGTGGGCGAGCAGTACTTC
-	TRBV9	-	TRBJ1-4	CASSVDSHNEKLFF	TGTGCCAGCAGCGTGGACAGCCATAATGAAAAACTGTTTTTT
TRBD1	TRBV7-9	-	TRBJ2-1	CASSSGQGGVNEQFF	TGTGCCAGCAGCTCGGGACAGGGGGGTGTCAATGAGCAGTTCTTC
-	TRBV6-5	-	TRBJ2-7	CASSYSPPAEQYF	TGTGCCAGCAGTTACTCCCCCCCCGCCGAGCAGTACTTC
TRBD2	TRBV7-8	-	TRBJ2-1	CASSLVGLAYYNEQFF	TGTGCCAGCAGCTTAGTCGGACTAGCGTACTACAATGAGCAGTTCTTC
-	TRBV11-3	once	TRBJ2-7	CASSLGVQGKYEQYF	TGTGCCAGCAGCTTAGGAGTACAGGGAAAATACGAGCAGTACTTC
-	TRBV11-3	once	TRBJ2-7	CASSLGYRGHEQYF	TGTGCCAGCAGCTTAGGATACCGGGGCCACGAGCAGTACTTC
TRBD1	TRBV6-1	-	TRBJ1-1	CASSEASLTGSAFF	TGTGCCAGCAGTGAAGCGTCCCTGACAGGGTCGGCTTTCTTT
TRBD2	TRBV5-1	-	TRBJ2-7	CASSLTTSGGSYEQYF	TGCGCCAGCAGCTTGACTACTAGCGGGGGCTCCTACGAGCAGTACTTC
-	TRBV6-1	-	TRBJ2-6	CASSERGRGSGANVLTF	TGTGCCAGCAGTGAACGGGGCAGGGGCTCTGGGGCCAACGTCCTGACTTTC
-	TRBV5-1	-	TRBJ2-5	CASSPRGEETQYF	TGCGCCAGCAGCCCTCGGGGCGAAGAGACCCAGTACTTC
-	TRBV19	-	TRBJ2-3	CASSRDSFWDTQYF	TGTGCCAGTAGTAGGGACTCCTTTTGGGATACGCAGTATTTT
TRBD1	TRBV9	-	TRBJ1-5	CASSVTGGAWGQPQHF	TGTGCCAGCAGCGTGACAGGGGGCGCTTGGGGTCAGCCCCAGCATTTT
TRBD2	TRBV10-3	-	TRBJ2-1	CAISPGLVSSYNEQFF	TGTGCCATCAGCCCGGGACTAGTCAGCTCCTACAATGAGCAGTTCTTC
-	TRBV15	-	TRBJ1-5	CATSRTFTGYSNQPQHF	TGTGCCACCAGCAGGACTTTTACAGGGTATAGCAATCAGCCCCAGCATTTT
-	TRBV29-1	once	TRBJ2-7	CSVAQGSPYEQYF	TGCAGCGTTGCCCAGGGTAGTCCCTACGAGCAGTACTTC
-	TRBV5-4	-	TRBJ1-1	CASSLGGLKTEAFF	TGTGCCAGCAGCTTGGGGGGATTGAAAACTGAAGCTTTCTTT
TRBD1	TRBV7-8	-	TRBJ1-1	CASSSYRGTEAFF	TGTGCCAGCAGCTCCTACAGGGGGACTGAAGCTTTCTTT
-	TRBV6-5	-	TRBJ2-5	CASFQPGGMRETQYF	TGTGCCAGCTTTCAACCCGGAGGGATGAGAGAGACCCAGTACTTC
-	TRBV19	-	TRBJ2-4	CASSIEGRWNIQYF	TGTGCCAGTAGTATTGAGGGGCGTTGGAACATTCAGTACTTC
-	TRBV9	-	TRBJ1-5	CASSVGSNQPQHF	TGTGCCAGCAGCGTAGGCAGCAATCAGCCCCAGCATTTT
-	TRBV11-2	-	TRBJ1-5	CASSLGDRFNQPQHF	TGTGCCAGCAGCTTGGGAGACAGATTCAATCAGCCCCAGCATTTT
-	TRBV9	-	TRBJ2-1	CASSVEGITYNEQFF	TGTGCCAGCAGCGTAGAGGGGATTACCTACAATGAGCAGTTCTTC
-	TRBV30	-	TRBJ1-3	CAWSRQQGGSRNTIYF	TGTGCCTGGAGTCGCCAACAGGGAGGGTCTCGGAACACCATATATTTT
TRBD1	TRBV5-1	-	TRBJ2-5	CASSLGGTGRETQYF	TGCGCCAGCAGCTTGGGGGGGACAGGCCGGGAGACCCAGTACTTC
-	TRBV10-2	-	TRBJ2-3	CASSSSSMVGTDTQYF	TGCGCCAGCAGTTCGAGTTCCATGGTGGGCACAGATACGCAGTATTTT
TRBD1	TRBV7-6	-	TRBJ1-1	CASSGQGSTEAFF	TGTGCCAGCAGCGGACAGGGGTCCACTGAAGCTTTCTTT
TRBD1	TRBV10-3	-	TRBJ1-1	CAISLGQALNTEAFF	TGTGCCATCAGCCTGGGACAGGCTTTGAACACTGAAGCTTTCTTT